Presented here are 4 T cell receptor beta chains from one specimen sequenced in a study of cytomegalovirus exposure and HLA in healthy donors. The PCR ran on 60 Vbeta and 13 Jbeta primers. Assay: immunoSEQ multiplex PCR; the TCRdb copy retains only in-frame clones and omits some. Of about 140,000 clones listed, about 80% are singletons. Sample: PBMCs. These receptor sequences come from a young man in good health and CMV-seropositive.

The chain joins TRBV7-2 to TRBJ2-7, with 7 bases identical to TRBD1. The V and J ends lost 2 bases and 0 bases, in that order; junction bases with no gene match: 4. Looked up from germline, CDR1 is SGHTA and CDR2 is FQGNSA. CDR3 length: 15 amino acids. This chain's CDR3 is CASSLIGDSSYEQYF. CDR3 nucleotide sequence: TGTGCCAGCAGCTTAATTGGGGACAGCTCCTACGAGCAGTACTTC.

A note on this clone: Its ends do not fully match the called genes, so a read error is possible. The rearrangement joins TRBV28 to TRBJ2-7; 7 positions agree with TRBD2. CDR3 length: 12 residues. CDR1 MDHEN and CDR2 SYDVKM come from the germline V gene. CDR3 in DNA: TGTGCCAGCGCTACTAGCAGCGGACTAGTAGACTTC. Translated, it gives CASATSSGLVDF.

The chain uses TRBV18 and TRBJ1-6, with 9 bases matching TRBD1. There are 14 residues in the CDR3. CDR1 KGHSH and CDR2 LQKENI come from the germline V gene. The trim removed 3 bases at V and 7 bases at J, leaving 1 base unmatched. The CDR3: CASSPGQGNSPLHF. For the CDR3, the DNA is TGTGCCAGCTCACCGGGACAGGGAAATTCACCCCTCCACTTT. The full variable domain, its missing parts supplied by reference TRBV18 and TRBJ1-6, is NAGVMQNPRHLVRRRGQEARLRCSPMKGHSHVYWYRQLPEEGLKFMVYLQKENIIDESGMPKERFSAEFPKEGPSILRIQQVVRGDSAAYFCASSPGQGNSPLHFGNGTRLTVT.

The rearrangement uses TRBV19 and TRBJ1-3; the match to TRBD1 covers 9 bases. Germline V lookup: CDR1 LNHDA, CDR2 SQIVND (reference sequence). This CDR3 is 14 amino acids long. Trimming removed 5 bases from V and 4 bases from J; junction bases left unmatched: 3. CDR3 sequence: CASSSGTGGNTIYF. The DNA for the CDR3 is TGTGCCAGTAGTTCCGGGACAGGGGGAAACACCATATATTTT.